This T cell receptor (beta chain) came from a study of Graves' ophthalmopathy and Graves' hyperthyroidism. This clonotype showed up many times. Exclusion criteria comprised other autoimmune diseases, uncontrolled infections, pregnancy or lactation in patients. Trimming removed 5 bases at V and 6 bases at J, with 17 bases between. The CDR3 runs to 15 residues. Germline-derived CDR1 and CDR2 are SGHTA and FQGNSA. As the template, RNA transcripts were used to amplify TCR beta CDR3 regions. A first-round RT-PCR used HTBI primers, followed by a second-round multiplex PCR. TCRdb reprocessed the multiplex PCR reads via MiXCR and lists one record per CDR3 protein. The data show hundreds of thousands of distinct CDR3 sequences, 35% to 50% seen once.

The sequence was obtained from an adult man with Graves' ophthalmopathy. Sequencing was done on a sample of peripheral blood. The chain carries TRBV7-2 and TRBJ1-5, with D maybe TRBD1 (6 bases). CDR3 amino acids: CASSPRGGGGQPQHF. CDR3 sequence (DNA): TGTGCCAGCAGCCCACGGGGGGGGGGCGGTCAGCCCCAGCATTTT.